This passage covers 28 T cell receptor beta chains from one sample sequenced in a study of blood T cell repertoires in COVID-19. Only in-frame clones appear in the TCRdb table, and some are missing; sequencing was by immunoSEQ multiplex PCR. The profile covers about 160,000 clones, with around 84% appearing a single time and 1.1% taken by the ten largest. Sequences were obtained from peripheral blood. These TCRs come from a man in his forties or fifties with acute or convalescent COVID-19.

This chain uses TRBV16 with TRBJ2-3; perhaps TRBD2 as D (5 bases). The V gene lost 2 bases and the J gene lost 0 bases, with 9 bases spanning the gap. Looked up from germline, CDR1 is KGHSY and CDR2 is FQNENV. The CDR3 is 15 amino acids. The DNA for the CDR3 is TGTGCCAGCAGCCAAGGGAGCTATAGCACAGATACGCAGTATTTT. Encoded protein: CASSQGSYSTDTQYF.

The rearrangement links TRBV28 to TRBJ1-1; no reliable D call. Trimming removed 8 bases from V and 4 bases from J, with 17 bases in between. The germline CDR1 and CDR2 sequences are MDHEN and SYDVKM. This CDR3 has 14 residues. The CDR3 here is CASHHARSGTEAFF. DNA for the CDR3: TGTGCCAGCCATCATGCGAGGTCGGGCACTGAAGCTTTCTTT.

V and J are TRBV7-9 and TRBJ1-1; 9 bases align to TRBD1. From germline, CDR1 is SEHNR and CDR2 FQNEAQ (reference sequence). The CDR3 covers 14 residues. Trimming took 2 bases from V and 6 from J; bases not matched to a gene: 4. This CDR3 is CASSLLQGASEAFF. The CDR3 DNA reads TGTGCCAGCAGCTTACTACAGGGGGCGTCTGAAGCTTTCTTT.

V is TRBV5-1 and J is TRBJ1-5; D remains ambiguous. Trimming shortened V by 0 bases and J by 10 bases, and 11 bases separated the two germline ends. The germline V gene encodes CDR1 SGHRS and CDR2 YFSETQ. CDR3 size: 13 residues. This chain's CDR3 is CASSLGGEDPQHF. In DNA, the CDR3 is TGCGCCAGCAGCTTGGGCGGGGAAGACCCCCAGCATTTT.

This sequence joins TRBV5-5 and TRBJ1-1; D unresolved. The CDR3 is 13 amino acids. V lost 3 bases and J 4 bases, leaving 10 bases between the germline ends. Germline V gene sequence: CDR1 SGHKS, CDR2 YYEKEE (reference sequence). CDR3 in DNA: TGTGCCAGCAGCTCGTACACCGCCACTGAAGCTTTCTTT. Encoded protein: CASSSYTATEAFF.

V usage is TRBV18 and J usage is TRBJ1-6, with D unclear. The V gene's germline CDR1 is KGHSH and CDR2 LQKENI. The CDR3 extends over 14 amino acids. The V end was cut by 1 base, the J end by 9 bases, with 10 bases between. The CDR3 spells CASSPQDTGSPLHF. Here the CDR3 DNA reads TGTGCCAGCTCACCACAGGATACGGGTTCACCCCTCCACTTT.

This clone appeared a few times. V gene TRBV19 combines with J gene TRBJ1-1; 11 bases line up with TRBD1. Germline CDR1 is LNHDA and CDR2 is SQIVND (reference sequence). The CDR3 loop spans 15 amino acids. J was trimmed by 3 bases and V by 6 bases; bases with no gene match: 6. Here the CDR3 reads CASSPGQGAHTEAFF. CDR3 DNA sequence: TGTGCCAGTAGCCCCGGACAGGGGGCGCACACTGAAGCTTTCTTT.

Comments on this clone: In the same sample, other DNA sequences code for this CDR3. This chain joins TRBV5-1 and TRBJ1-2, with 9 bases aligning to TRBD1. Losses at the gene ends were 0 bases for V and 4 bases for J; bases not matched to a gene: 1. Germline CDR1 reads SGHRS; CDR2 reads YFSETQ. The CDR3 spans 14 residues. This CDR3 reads CASSLGTGVYGYTF. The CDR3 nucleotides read TGCGCCAGCAGCTTGGGGACAGGGGTCTATGGCTACACCTTC.

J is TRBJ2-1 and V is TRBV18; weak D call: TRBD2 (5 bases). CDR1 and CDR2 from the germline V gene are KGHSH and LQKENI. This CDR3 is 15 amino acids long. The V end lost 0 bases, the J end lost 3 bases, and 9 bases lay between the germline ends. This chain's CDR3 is CASSPPSGVYNEQFF. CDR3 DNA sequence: TGTGCCAGCTCACCACCGAGCGGAGTCTACAATGAGCAGTTCTTC. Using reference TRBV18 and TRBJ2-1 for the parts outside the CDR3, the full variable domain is NAGVMQNPRHLVRRRGQEARLRCSPMKGHSHVYWYRQLPEEGLKFMVYLQKENIIDESGMPKERFSAEFPKEGPSILRIQQVVRGDSAAYFCASSPPSGVYNEQFFGPGTRLTVL.

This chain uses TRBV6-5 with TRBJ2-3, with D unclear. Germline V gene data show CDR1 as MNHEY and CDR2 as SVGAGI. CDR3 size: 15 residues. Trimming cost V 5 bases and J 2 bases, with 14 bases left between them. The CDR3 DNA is TGTGCCAGCAGTACCCTAGATTTAAACACAGATACGCAGTATTTT. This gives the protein CASSTLDLNTDTQYF.

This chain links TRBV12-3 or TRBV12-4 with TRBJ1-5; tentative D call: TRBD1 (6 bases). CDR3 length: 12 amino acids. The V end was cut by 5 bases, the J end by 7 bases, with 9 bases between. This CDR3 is CASSQGRQPQHF. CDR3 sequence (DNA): TGTGCCAGCAGTCAGGGGCGACAGCCCCAGCATTTT.

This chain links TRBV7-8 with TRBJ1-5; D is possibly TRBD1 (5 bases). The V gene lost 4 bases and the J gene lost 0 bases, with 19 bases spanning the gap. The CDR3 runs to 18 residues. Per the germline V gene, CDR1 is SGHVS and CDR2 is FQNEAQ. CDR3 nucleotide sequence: TGTGCCAGCAGCTCGGGAGGGGCAGCACGTTATAGCAATCAGCCCCAGCATTTT. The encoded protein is CASSSGGAARYSNQPQHF.

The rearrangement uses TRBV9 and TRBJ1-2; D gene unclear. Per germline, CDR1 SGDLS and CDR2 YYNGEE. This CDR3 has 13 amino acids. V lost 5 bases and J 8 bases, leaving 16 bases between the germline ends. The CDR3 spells CASSLNGGSGYTF. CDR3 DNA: TGTGCCAGCAGTTTAAACGGAGGGAGCGGCTACACCTTC.

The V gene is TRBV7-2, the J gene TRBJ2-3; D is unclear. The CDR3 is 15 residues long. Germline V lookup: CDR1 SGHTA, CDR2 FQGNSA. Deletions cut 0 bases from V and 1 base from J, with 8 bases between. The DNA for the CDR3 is TGTGCCAGCAGCTTAGCGAGGAAGGGCACAGATACGCAGTATTTT. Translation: CASSLARKGTDTQYF. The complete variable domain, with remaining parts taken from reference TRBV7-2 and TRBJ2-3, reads GAGVSQSPSNKVTEKGKDVELRCDPISGHTALYWYRQSLGQGLEFLIYFQGNSAPDKSGLPSDRFSAERTGGSVSTLTIQRTQQEDSAVYLCASSLARKGTDTQYFGPGTRLTVL.

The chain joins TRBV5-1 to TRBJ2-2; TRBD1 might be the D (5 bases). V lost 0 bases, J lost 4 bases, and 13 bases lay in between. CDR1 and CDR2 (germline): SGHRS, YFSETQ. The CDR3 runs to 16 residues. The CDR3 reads CASSLDAKGPTGELFF. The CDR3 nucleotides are TGCGCCAGCAGCTTGGATGCGAAGGGGCCCACCGGGGAGCTGTTTTTT.

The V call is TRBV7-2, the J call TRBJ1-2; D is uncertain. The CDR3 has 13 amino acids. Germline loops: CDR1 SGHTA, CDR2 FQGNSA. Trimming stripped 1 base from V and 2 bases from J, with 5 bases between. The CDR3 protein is CASSLDANYGYTF. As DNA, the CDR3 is TGTGCCAGCAGCTTAGACGCGAACTATGGCTACACCTTC.

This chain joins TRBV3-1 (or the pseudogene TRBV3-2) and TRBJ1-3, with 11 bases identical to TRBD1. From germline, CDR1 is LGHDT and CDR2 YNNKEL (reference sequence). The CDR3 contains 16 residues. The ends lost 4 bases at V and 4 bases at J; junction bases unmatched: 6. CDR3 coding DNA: TGTGCCAGCAGCCCCCGGGACAGGGGGGCAGGAAACACCATATATTTT. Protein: CASSPRDRGAGNTIYF.

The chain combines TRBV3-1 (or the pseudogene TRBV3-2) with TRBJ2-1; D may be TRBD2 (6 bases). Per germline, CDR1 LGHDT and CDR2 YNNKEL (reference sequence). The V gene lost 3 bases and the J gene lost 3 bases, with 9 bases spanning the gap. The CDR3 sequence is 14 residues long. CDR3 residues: CASSQTTSYNEQFF. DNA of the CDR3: TGTGCCAGCAGCCAGACGACTAGCTACAATGAGCAGTTCTTC.

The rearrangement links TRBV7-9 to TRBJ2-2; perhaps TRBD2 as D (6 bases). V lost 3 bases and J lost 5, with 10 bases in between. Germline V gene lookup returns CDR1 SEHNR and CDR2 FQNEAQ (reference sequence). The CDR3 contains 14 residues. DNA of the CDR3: TGTGCCAGCAGCTTTGCTGGGACTACCGGGGAGCTGTTTTTT. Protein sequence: CASSFAGTTGELFF.

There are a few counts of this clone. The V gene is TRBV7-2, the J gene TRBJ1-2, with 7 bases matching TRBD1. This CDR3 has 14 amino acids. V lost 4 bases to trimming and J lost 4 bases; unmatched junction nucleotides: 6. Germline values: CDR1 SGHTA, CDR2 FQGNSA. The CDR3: CASSSQTGTYGYTF. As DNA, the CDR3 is TGTGCCAGCAGCTCACAGACAGGGACCTATGGCTACACCTTC.

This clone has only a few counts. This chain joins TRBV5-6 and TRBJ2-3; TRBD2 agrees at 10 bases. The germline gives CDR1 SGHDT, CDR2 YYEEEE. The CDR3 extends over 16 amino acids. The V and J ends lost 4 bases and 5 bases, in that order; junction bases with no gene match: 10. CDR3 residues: CASSDTSGALGDTQYF. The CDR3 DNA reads TGTGCCAGCAGCGATACTAGCGGGGCTCTCGGAGATACGCAGTATTTT.

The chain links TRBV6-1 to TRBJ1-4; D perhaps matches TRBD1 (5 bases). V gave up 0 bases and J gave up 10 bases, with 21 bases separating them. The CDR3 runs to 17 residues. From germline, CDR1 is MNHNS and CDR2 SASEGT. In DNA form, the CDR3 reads TGTGCCAGCAGTGAAGCTGGGGGGGACGGAGGAGCGAGAAAACTGTTTTTT. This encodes CASSEAGGDGGARKLFF.

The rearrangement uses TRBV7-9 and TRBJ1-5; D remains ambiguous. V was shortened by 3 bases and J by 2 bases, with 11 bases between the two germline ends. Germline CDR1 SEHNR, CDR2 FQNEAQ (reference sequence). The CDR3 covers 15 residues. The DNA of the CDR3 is TGTGCCAGCAGCTTGGGATGGGGAGGCAATCAGCCCCAGCATTTT. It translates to CASSLGWGGNQPQHF.

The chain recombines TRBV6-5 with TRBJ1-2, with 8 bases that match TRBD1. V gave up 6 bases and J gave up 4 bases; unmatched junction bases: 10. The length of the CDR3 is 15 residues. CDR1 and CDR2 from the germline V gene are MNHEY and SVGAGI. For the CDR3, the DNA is TGTGCCAGCAGAAAGTCAGGGGGCGATACCTATGGCTACACCTTC. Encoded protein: CASRKSGGDTYGYTF.

The CDR3 DNA follows: TGTGCCAGCAGCCCCCAGGGCCTGGCTGAAGCTTTCTTT. It specifies CASSPQGLAEAFF. The chain combines TRBV3-1 (or the pseudogene TRBV3-2) with TRBJ1-1; tentatively, D is TRBD1 (5 bases). Trimming shortened V by 4 bases and J by 6 bases, and 12 bases separated the two germline ends. This CDR3 contains 13 residues. Germline values: CDR1 LGHDT, CDR2 YNNKEL (reference sequence).

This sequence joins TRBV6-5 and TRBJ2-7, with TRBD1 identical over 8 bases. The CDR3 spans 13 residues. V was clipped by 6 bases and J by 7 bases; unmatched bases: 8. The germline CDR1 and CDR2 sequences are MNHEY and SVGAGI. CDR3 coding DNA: TGTGCCAGCAGCCTAGACAGGGGAAGGGAGCAGTACTTC. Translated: CASSLDRGREQYF.

The CDR3 DNA reads as TGTGCCTGGAGACCGGCCGGGAATTCACCCCTCCACTTT. Its translation is CAWRPAGNSPLHF. The rearrangement joins TRBV30 to TRBJ1-6; D gene unclear. There are 13 residues in the CDR3. The germline gives CDR1 GTSNPN, CDR2 SVGIG (reference sequence). Trimming shortened V by 3 bases and J by 7 bases, and 10 bases separated the two germline ends.

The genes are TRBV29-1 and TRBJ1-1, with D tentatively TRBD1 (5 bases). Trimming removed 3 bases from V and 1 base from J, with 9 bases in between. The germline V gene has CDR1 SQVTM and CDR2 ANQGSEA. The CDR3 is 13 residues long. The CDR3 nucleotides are TGCAGCGTTGAGCCCCAGGGGAACACTGAAGCTTTCTTT. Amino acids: CSVEPQGNTEAFF.